The present entry profiles one T cell receptor beta chain with its context. As yet, its antigen is unknown. Generated by immunoSEQ multiplex PCR, the TCRdb table keeps only in-frame clones and is missing some. Seen here are around 16,000 clones, approximately 79% observed once, and the top ten hold approximately 20%. This sample is drawn from a study of somatic mutations in cytotoxic T cells in rheumatoid arthritis. General study findings and limits: Age-matched healthy controls and rheumatoid arthritis patients had CD8+ T-cell clonality that did not differ significantly. CD8+ clonality rose with age in rheumatoid arthritis patients, not healthy controls.

The CDR3 sequence is 15 residues long. Trimming stripped 3 bases from V and 4 bases from J, with 13 bases between. CDR1 LGHNA and CDR2 YSLEER come from the germline V gene. This TCR came from an adult with rheumatoid arthritis. The sequenced sample was CD8+ T cells sorted from blood. The chain couples TRBV4-3 to TRBJ1-5, with D perhaps matching TRBD1 (6 bases). CDR3 loop: CASSQSTGRNQPQHF. The DNA for the CDR3 is TGCGCCAGCAGCCAGTCCACAGGGAGGAATCAGCCCCAGCATTTT.